Here is one T cell receptor (beta chain) with its context. Its matching antigen is unknown. The identical CDR3 is also encoded by other nucleotide sequences in the sample. This specimen belongs to a study of shared clonotypes between healthy human individuals. Points from the study as a whole: A handful of donors showed sharing of about 4.6% of naive CD4 clonotypes. Among donors, clonotype sharing was expected to be affected by sequencing depth. At large depth, rarefaction still showed sorted-subset sequencing to be incomplete.

It was across several immunoSEQ plates that each subset's genomic DNA was evenly split. Assay: immunoSEQ multiplex PCR; the TCRdb copy retains only in-frame clones and omits some. The sample records about 680,000 clones, about three quarters being singletons. This CDR3 has 14 residues. Germline V gives CDR1 LNHDA, CDR2 SQIVND (reference sequence). With 3 bases clipped from V and 4 bases from J, the junction kept 3 bases outside the gene matches. This sequence originates from a woman aged 30 to 39 in good health. This chain connects TRBV19 to TRBJ1-5; 7 bases map to TRBD1. The sample was memory CD4+ T cells sorted from blood. Subset in this sample: CD45RA-negative fraction. CDR3 bases: TGTGCCAGTAGTATTTCAGGGGGGAATCAGCCCCAGCATTTT. It codes for CASSISGGNQPQHF. Combining the CDR3 with reference TRBV19 and TRBJ1-5 gives the whole variable domain DGGITQSPKYLFRKEGQNVTLSCEQNLNHDAMYWYRQDPGQGLRLIYYSQIVNDFQKGDIAEGYSVSREKKESFPLTVTSAQKNPTAFYLCASSISGGNQPQHFGDGTRLSIL.